These 13 T cell receptor beta chains came from one sample sequenced in a study of shared clonotypes between healthy human individuals. The table came from immunoSEQ multiplex PCR; TCRdb's copy has only in-frame clones and leaves some out. Among more than 1,200,000 clones, 97% to 99% were seen once, and the ten largest hold approximately 0.4%. The sequenced material came from naive CD4+ T cells sorted from blood. Subset specified: CD45RA+ positively selected. The receptors were sampled from a man under 40 in good health.

J is TRBJ2-1 and V is TRBV10-2, with D possibly being TRBD1 (5 bases). CDR1 is WSHSY and CDR2 is SAAADI in the germline V gene. The CDR3 extends over 15 amino acids. With 1 base removed from V and 2 bases from J, the gap between germline ends came to 9 bases. The CDR3 sequence is CASSELSDTYNEQFF. The CDR3 DNA is TGCGCCAGCAGTGAGTTGTCGGACACCTACAATGAGCAGTTCTTC.

V and J are TRBV18 and TRBJ2-7; possibly TRBD1 for D (5 bases). The CDR3 covers 13 residues. In germline, CDR1 is KGHSH, CDR2 LQKENI. V was trimmed by 4 bases and J by 4 bases, leaving 11 bases between them. DNA for the CDR3: TGTGCCAGCTCACACCGAGACAGATACGAGCAGTACTTC. It translates to CASSHRDRYEQYF.

The chain carries TRBV18 and TRBJ2-1; 7 bases map to TRBD1. This CDR3 contains 15 residues. Germline loops: CDR1 KGHSH, CDR2 LQKENI. With V trimmed by 1 base and J by 6 bases, 6 bases remained unmatched. The CDR3 region is CASSPQKTGFNEQFF. The CDR3 DNA sequence: TGTGCCAGCTCACCACAGAAGACAGGGTTCAATGAGCAGTTCTTC.

V and J are TRBV7-8 and TRBJ1-4; D is ambiguous. Germline CDR1 and CDR2: SGHVS and FQNEAQ. The length of the CDR3 is 16 residues. Trimming cost V 4 bases and J 5 bases, with 17 bases left between them. The CDR3 sequence: CASSSSKNRENEKLFF. The CDR3 DNA sequence: TGTGCCAGCAGCTCCTCCAAGAACAGAGAGAATGAAAAACTGTTTTTT.

This chain links TRBV4-3 with TRBJ2-2; no clear D gene. This CDR3 is 15 amino acids long. The germline CDR1 and CDR2 sequences are LGHNA and YSLEER. Deletions cut 1 base from V and 3 bases from J, with 9 bases between. The CDR3 spells CASSQANTHTGELFF. The CDR3 DNA follows: TGCGCCAGCAGCCAAGCAAACACACACACCGGGGAGCTGTTTTTT.

The chain couples TRBV5-1 to TRBJ1-2, with D possibly matching TRBD1 (5 bases). CDR1 and CDR2 from the germline V gene are SGHRS and YFSETQ. Trimming left V 0 bases short and J 7 bases short, with 13 bases between. The CDR3 spans 14 residues. The CDR3 loop is CASSLDPGRAGYTF. Written as DNA, the CDR3 is TGCGCCAGCAGCTTGGATCCGGGACGTGCTGGCTACACCTTC.

Concerning this clone itself: Within the sample, other DNA sequences also encode this same CDR3. The chain recombines TRBV28 with TRBJ1-2; unclear D gene. There are 12 residues in the CDR3. In germline, CDR1 is MDHEN, CDR2 SYDVKM. V lost 3 bases, J lost 4 bases, and 6 bases lay in between. In DNA, the CDR3 is TGTGCCAGCAGTTTCTCGTCCTATGGCTACACCTTC. Amino acid sequence: CASSFSSYGYTF.

The chain links TRBV15 to TRBJ1-5, with a possible D match to TRBD1 (5 bases). Trimming removed 9 bases at V and 0 bases at J, with 18 bases between. Germline values: CDR1 LNHNV, CDR2 YYDKDF (reference sequence). The CDR3 consists of 16 residues. The CDR3 loop reads CATDGRGADSNQPQHF. The CDR3, as DNA: TGTGCCACGGACGGAAGGGGCGCGGATAGCAATCAGCCCCAGCATTTT.

The rearrangement uses TRBV6-1 and TRBJ1-1, with a tentative D call TRBD1 (6 bases). Germline V gene lookup returns CDR1 MNHNS and CDR2 SASEGT. The CDR3 loop spans 14 amino acids. V lost 10 bases to trimming and J lost 1 base, with 16 bases between them. The CDR3 here is CATRLGQSNTEAFF. As DNA, the CDR3 is TGTGCCACCAGGCTAGGACAGTCGAACACTGAAGCTTTCTTT.

The chain employs TRBV25-1 and TRBJ1-2, with D perhaps matching TRBD1 (6 bases). V was cut by 4 bases and J by 5 bases, with 17 bases left in between. This CDR3 has 15 residues. Germline V gene data show CDR1 as MGHDK and CDR2 as SYGVNS. The CDR3 loop is CASSGGRTGTYGYTF. CDR3 DNA: TGTGCCAGCAGTGGGGGAAGAACAGGGACTTATGGCTACACCTTC.

The chain employs TRBV9 and TRBJ1-2; possible D gene TRBD1, 6 bases. With 1 base removed from V and 4 bases from J, the gap between germline ends came to 11 bases. The CDR3 has 14 residues. CDR1 SGDLS and CDR2 YYNGEE come from the germline V gene. CDR3 in amino acids: CASSVRQDAYGYTF. CDR3 in DNA: TGTGCCAGCAGCGTAAGACAGGACGCCTATGGCTACACCTTC.

This chain connects TRBV29-1 to TRBJ2-3; tentative D call: TRBD1 (5 bases). Trimming removed 1 base from V and 3 bases from J, with 8 bases in between. The CDR3 totals 13 residues. Germline lookup yields CDR1 SQVTM and CDR2 ANQGSEA. The CDR3 DNA sequence: TGCAGCGTTGAAGGGACAAGGACAGATACGCAGTATTTT. Translated: CSVEGTRTDTQYF.

The genes are TRBV10-3 and TRBJ2-1; D is ambiguous. V shed 3 bases and J shed 10 bases, with 13 bases lying between them. The CDR3 has 13 amino acids. Looked up from germline, CDR1 is ENHRY and CDR2 is SYGVKD. The CDR3 here is CAISDPTPGEQFF. The CDR3 region has the DNA TGTGCCATCAGTGACCCTACTCCGGGCGAGCAGTTCTTC.